This T cell receptor (beta chain) was profiled in a study of cytomegalovirus exposure and HLA in healthy donors. Study conclusions and caveats: The number of N-insertions in an Asian-associated ancestry cluster was reportedly below the 666-donor mean in a later analysis.

The PCR had 60 Vbeta and 13 Jbeta primers. TCRdb's table, derived via immunoSEQ multiplex PCR, lists solely in-frame clones and lacks some. The sample holds around 110,000 clones; roughly 80% are singletons and the top ten take 2.1%. The CDR3 consists of 13 residues. V gave up 3 bases and J gave up 8 bases; unmatched junction bases: 6. The V gene's germline CDR1 is SQVTM and CDR2 ANQGSEA. Of note for this clone: The antigen remains unidentified.

The clonotype originates from a man aged 25-45 years in good health and CMV-seronegative. This chain connects TRBV29-1 to TRBJ2-1; 8 bases line up with TRBD2. Material: PBMCs. In nucleotides, the CDR3 is TGCAGCGTTGACGGGGGGGCAGGTCATGAGCAGTTCTTC. Protein sequence: CSVDGGAGHEQFF.